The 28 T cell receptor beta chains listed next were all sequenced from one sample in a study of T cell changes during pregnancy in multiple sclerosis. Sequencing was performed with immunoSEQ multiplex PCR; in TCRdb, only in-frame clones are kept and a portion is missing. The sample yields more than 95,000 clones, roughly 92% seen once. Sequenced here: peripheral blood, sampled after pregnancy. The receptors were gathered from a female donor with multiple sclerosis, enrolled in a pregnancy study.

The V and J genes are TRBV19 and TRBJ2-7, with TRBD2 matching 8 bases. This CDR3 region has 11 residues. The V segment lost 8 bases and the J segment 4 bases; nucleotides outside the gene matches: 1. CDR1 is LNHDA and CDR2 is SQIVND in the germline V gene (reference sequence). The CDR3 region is CASSGGYEQYF. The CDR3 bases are TGTGCCAGTTCGGGGGGGTACGAGCAGTACTTC.

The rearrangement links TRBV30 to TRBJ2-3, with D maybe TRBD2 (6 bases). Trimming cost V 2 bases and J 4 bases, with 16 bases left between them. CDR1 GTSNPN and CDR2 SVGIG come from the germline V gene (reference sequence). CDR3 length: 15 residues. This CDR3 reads CAWSYGNGGADTQYF. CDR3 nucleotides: TGTGCCTGGAGTTACGGGAATGGAGGGGCAGATACGCAGTATTTT.

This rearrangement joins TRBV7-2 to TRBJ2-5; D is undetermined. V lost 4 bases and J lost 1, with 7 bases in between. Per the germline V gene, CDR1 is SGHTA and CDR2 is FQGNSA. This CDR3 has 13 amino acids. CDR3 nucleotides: TGTGCCAGCAGCTGGCGGTTCCAAGAGACCCAGTACTTC. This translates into CASSWRFQETQYF. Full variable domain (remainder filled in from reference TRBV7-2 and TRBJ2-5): GAGVSQSPSNKVTEKGKDVELRCDPISGHTALYWYRQSLGQGLEFLIYFQGNSAPDKSGLPSDRFSAERTGGSVSTLTIQRTQQEDSAVYLCASSWRFQETQYFGPGTRLLVL.

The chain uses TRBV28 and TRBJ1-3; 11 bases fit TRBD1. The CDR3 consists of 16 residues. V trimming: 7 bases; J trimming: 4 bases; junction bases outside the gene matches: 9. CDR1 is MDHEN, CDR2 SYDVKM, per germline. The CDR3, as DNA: TGTGCCAGCAACACCGGGACAGGGGGATCCGGAAACACCATATATTTT. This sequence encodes CASNTGTGGSGNTIYF.

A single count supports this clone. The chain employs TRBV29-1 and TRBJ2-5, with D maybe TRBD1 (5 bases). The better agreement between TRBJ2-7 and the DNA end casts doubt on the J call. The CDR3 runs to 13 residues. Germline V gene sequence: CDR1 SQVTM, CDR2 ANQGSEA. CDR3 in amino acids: CSVVQGPRYEQYF. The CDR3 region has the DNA TGCAGCGTTGTCCAGGGCCCCCGATACGAGCAGTACTTC.

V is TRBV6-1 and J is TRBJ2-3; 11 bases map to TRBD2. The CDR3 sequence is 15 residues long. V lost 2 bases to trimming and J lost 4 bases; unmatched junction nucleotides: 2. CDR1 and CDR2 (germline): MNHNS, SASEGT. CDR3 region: CASSENSGGADTQYF. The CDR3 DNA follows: TGTGCCAGCAGTGAAAATAGCGGGGGGGCAGATACGCAGTATTTT.

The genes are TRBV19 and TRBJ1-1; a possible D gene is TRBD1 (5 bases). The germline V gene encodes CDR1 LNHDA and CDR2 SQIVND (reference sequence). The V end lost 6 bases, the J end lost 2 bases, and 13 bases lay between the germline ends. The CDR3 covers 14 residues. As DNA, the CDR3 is TGTGCCAGTAGAAGTTTTAGGGGAAACACTGAAGCTTTCTTT. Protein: CASRSFRGNTEAFF.

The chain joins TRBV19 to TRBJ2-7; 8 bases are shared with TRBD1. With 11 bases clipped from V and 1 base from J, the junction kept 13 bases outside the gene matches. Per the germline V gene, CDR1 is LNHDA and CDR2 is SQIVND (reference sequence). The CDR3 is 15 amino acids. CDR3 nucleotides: TGTGCCTCAGAGGGAGGACAGGGCCTTTCCTACGAGCAGTACTTC. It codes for CASEGGQGLSYEQYF.

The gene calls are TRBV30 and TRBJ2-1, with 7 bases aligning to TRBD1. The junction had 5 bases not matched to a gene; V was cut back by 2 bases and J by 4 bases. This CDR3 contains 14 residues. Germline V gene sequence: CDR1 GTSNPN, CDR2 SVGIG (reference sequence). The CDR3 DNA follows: TGTGCCTGGAGTTCTGAGACAGGGTACAATGAGCAGTTCTTC. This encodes CAWSSETGYNEQFF.

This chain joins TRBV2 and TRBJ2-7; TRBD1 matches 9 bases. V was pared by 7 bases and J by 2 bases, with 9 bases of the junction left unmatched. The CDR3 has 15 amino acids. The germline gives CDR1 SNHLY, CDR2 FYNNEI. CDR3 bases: TGTGCCAGCATCTACCGGGACAGGGAGACCTACGAGCAGTACTTC. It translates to CASIYRDRETYEQYF.

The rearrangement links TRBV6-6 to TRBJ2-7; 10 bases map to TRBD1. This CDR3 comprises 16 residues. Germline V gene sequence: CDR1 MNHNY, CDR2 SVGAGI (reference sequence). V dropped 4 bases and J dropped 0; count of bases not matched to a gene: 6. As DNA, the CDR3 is TGTGCCAGCAGTTCTCCGGGACAGGGGAACTCCTACGAGCAGTACTTC. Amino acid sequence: CASSSPGQGNSYEQYF.

The DNA of the CDR3 is TGTGCCAGCAGCTTTTCTGGACTAGCATCTAATGAGCAGTTCTTC. It is translated as CASSFSGLASNEQFF. V is TRBV7-9 and J is TRBJ2-1; 8 bases match TRBD2. Germline assignment: CDR1 SEHNR and CDR2 FQNEAQ (reference sequence). The CDR3 is made up of 15 amino acids. Unmatched junction bases numbered 8, after V lost 3 bases and J lost 7 bases.

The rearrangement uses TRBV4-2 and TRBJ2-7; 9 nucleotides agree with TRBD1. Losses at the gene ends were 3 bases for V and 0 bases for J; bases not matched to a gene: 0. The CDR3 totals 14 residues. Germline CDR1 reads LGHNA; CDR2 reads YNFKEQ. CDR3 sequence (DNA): TGTGCCAGCAGCCAGACAGGGGGCTCCTACGAGCAGTACTTC. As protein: CASSQTGGSYEQYF.

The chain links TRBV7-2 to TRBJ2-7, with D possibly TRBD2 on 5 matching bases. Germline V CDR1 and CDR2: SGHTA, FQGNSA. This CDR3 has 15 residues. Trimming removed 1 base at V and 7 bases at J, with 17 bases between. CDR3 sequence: CASSLDAGVHREQYF. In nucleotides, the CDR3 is TGTGCCAGCAGCTTAGACGCCGGGGTCCACCGGGAGCAGTACTTC.

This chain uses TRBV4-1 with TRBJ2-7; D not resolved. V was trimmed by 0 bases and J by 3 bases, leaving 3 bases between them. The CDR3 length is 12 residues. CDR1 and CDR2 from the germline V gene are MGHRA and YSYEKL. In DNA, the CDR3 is TGCGCCAGCAGCCAAGATCTCTACGAGCAGTACTTC. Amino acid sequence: CASSQDLYEQYF.

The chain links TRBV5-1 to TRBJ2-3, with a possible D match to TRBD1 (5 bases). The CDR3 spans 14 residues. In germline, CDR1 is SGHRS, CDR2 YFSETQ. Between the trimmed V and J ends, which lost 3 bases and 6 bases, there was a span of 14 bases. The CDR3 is CASSYDSSADTQYF. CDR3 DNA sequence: TGCGCCAGCAGCTACGACAGCTCGGCGGATACGCAGTATTTT.

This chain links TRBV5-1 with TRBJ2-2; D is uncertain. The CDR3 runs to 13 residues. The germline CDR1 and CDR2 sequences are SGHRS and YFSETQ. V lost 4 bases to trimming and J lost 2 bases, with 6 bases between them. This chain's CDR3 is CASSGKNTGELFF. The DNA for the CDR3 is TGCGCCAGCAGCGGCAAAAACACCGGGGAGCTGTTTTTT.

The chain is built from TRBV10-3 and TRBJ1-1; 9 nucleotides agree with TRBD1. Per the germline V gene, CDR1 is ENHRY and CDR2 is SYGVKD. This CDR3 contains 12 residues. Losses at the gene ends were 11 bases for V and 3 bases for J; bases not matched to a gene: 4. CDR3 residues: CAHRDRDTEAFF. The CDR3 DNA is TGTGCCCACAGGGACAGGGACACTGAAGCTTTCTTT.

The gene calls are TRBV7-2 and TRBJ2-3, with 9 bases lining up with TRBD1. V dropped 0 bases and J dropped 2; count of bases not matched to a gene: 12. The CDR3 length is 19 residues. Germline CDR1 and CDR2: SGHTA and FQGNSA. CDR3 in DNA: TGTGCCAGCAGCTTAGCCGGGACAGGGTTTTTAGAATTCACAGATACGCAGTATTTT. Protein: CASSLAGTGFLEFTDTQYF.

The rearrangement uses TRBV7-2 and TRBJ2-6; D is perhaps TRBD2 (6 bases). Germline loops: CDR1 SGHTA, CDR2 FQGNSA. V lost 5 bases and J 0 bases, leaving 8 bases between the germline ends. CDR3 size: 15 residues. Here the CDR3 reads CASSPGGSGANVLTF. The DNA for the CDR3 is TGTGCCAGCAGCCCCGGGGGCTCTGGGGCCAACGTCCTGACTTTC.

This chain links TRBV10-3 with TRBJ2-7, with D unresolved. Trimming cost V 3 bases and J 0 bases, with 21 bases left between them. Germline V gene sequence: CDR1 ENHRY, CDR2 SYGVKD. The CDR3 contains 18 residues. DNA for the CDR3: TGTGCCATCAGTGAAGGCAGACTTAACCCCACTTTCTCCTACGAGCAGTACTTC. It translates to CAISEGRLNPTFSYEQYF.

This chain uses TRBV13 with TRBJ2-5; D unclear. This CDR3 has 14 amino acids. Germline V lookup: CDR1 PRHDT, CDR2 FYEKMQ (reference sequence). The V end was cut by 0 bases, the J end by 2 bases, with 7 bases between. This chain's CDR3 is CASSLGENQETQYF. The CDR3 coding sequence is TGTGCCAGCAGCTTAGGCGAGAATCAAGAGACCCAGTACTTC.

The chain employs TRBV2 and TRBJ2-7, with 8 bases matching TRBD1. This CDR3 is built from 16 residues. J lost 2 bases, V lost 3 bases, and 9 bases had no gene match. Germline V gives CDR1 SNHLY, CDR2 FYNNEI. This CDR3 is CASSEFRTGNPYEQYF. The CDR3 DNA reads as TGTGCCAGCAGTGAGTTCAGGACAGGGAACCCCTACGAGCAGTACTTC.

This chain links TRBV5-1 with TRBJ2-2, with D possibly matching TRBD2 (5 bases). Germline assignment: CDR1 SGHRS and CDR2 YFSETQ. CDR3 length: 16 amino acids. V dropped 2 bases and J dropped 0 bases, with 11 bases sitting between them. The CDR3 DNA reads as TGCGCCAGCAGCTTCGGACTCGTCTCGAACACCGGGGAGCTGTTTTTT. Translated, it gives CASSFGLVSNTGELFF.

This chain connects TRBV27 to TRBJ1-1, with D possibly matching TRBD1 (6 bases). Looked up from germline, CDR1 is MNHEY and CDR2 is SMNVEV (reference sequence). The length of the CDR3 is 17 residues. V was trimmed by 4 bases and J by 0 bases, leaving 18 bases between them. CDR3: CASSSPPLSGVNTEAFF. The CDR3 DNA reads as TGTGCCAGCAGTTCCCCACCTTTATCAGGGGTGAACACTGAAGCTTTCTTT.

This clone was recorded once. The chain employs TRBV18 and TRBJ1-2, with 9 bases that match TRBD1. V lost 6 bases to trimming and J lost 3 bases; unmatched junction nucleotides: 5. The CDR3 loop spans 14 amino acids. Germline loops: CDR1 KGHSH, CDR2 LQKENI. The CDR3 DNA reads TGTGCCAGCTCGCTACAGGGGGCTGACTATGGCTACACCTTC. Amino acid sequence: CASSLQGADYGYTF.

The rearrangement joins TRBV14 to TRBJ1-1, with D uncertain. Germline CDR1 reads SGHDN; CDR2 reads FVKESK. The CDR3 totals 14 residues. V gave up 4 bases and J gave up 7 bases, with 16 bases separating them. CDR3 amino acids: CASSLEGVSVEAFF. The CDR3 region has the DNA TGTGCCAGCAGCCTCGAGGGCGTCAGTGTTGAAGCTTTCTTT.

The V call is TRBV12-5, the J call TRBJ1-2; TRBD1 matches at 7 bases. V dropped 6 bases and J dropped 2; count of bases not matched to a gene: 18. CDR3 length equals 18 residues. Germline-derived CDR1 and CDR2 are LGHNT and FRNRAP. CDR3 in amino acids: CASGPIPGTEVGNYGYTF. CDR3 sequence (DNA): TGTGCTAGTGGCCCTATTCCCGGGACAGAGGTCGGCAACTATGGCTACACCTTC. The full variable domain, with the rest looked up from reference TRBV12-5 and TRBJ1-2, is DARVTQTPRHKVTEMGQEVTMRCQPILGHNTVFWYRQTMMQGLELLAYFRNRAPLDDSGMPKDRFSAEMPDATLATLKIQPSEPRDSAVYFCASGPIPGTEVGNYGYTFGSGTRLTVV.